The 31 T cell receptor beta chains reported below all come from one sample, sequenced in a study of beta chain features in type 1 diabetes. The study's findings and limits: Significant though moderate, a shortening of TCRB CDR3s appeared in all four CD4+ subsets of Type 1 diabetes patients.

These TCRs are of unknown antigen specificity. Of the isolated RNA, all was reverse transcribed, and so the sequenced material was expressed TCRB transcripts. Some clones are missing from TCRdb's copy, which holds only in-frame ones; the method was immunoSEQ multiplex PCR. The data show a few hundred thousand clones, about 15% seen once. The sample comprised naive CD4+ T cells from blood. These receptors were taken from a man between 25 and 39 years old with type 1 diabetes.

The rearrangement uses TRBV25-1 and TRBJ2-3, with D possibly TRBD2 on 5 matching bases. The V gene's germline CDR1 is MGHDK and CDR2 SYGVNS. The CDR3 is 14 residues long. The V end lost 7 bases, the J end lost 1 base, and 12 bases lay between the germline ends. For the CDR3, the DNA is TGTGCCAGCACTAGCCCTTCTGGCACAGATACGCAGTATTTT. This gives the protein CASTSPSGTDTQYF.

V gene TRBV5-1 combines with J gene TRBJ1-1, with 9 bases fitting TRBD1. In germline, CDR1 is SGHRS, CDR2 YFSETQ. The CDR3 runs to 16 residues. V was clipped by 0 bases and J by 0 bases; unmatched bases: 3. The CDR3 DNA reads TGCGCCAGCAGCTTGGCCCGACAGGGGGTGAACACTGAAGCTTTCTTT. Its protein is CASSLARQGVNTEAFF.

This chain uses TRBV6-1 with TRBJ1-4, with TRBD1 identical over 7 bases. There are 17 residues in the CDR3. The germline V gene encodes CDR1 MNHNS and CDR2 SASEGT. V shed 5 bases, J shed 3 bases, and the junction held 12 bases outside the gene matches. The DNA of the CDR3 is TGTGCCAGCAGTAAAGACAGGGCGGGTGCGGCTAATGAAAAACTGTTTTTT. The encoded protein is CASSKDRAGAANEKLFF.

The chain employs TRBV29-1 and TRBJ2-3; 15 nucleotides line up with TRBD2. Losses at the gene ends were 6 bases for V and 6 bases for J; bases not matched to a gene: 10. Germline CDR1 and CDR2: SQVTM and ANQGSEA. The CDR3 sequence is 16 residues long. The CDR3 DNA is TGCAGCGTGACCGGGACTAGCGGGGGGCTGGTGGATACGCAGTATTTT. This codes for CSVTGTSGGLVDTQYF.

The V and J genes are TRBV30 and TRBJ1-5; D gene unclear. Trimming took off 3 bases at V and 0 bases at J, with 9 bases between the two ends. There are 14 residues in the CDR3. CDR1 GTSNPN and CDR2 SVGIG come from the germline V gene (reference sequence). The chain's CDR3 is CAWSLEHSNQPQHF. In nucleotides, the CDR3 is TGTGCCTGGAGCCTAGAACATAGCAATCAGCCCCAGCATTTT.

J is TRBJ2-7 and V is TRBV7-8; TRBD2 matches 8 bases. The CDR3 is 15 residues long. V was clipped by 3 bases and J by 1 base; unmatched bases: 5. The germline CDR1 and CDR2 sequences are SGHVS and FQNEAQ. The CDR3, as DNA: TGTGCCAGCAGCTTTGAACTAGCGGTGTCCTACGAGCAGTACTTC. Its protein product is CASSFELAVSYEQYF. The entire variable domain, with the rest obtained from reference TRBV7-8 and TRBJ2-7, is as follows: GAGVSQSPRYKVAKRGQDVALRCDPISGHVSLFWYQQALGQGPEFLTYFQNEAQLDKSGLPSDRFFAERPEGSVSTLKIQRTQQEDSAVYLCASSFELAVSYEQYFGPGTRLTVT.

The V gene is TRBV7-9, the J gene TRBJ2-1, with TRBD1 identical over 8 bases. Germline CDR1 and CDR2: SEHNR and FQNEAQ (reference sequence). V lost 5 bases, J lost 2 bases, and 5 bases stayed unmatched. This CDR3 spans 15 amino acids. The CDR3 DNA is TGTGCCAGCAGCGTGACAGGGGAGACCTACAATGAGCAGTTCTTC. It yields the protein CASSVTGETYNEQFF.

V is TRBV20-1 and J is TRBJ1-4; tentative D call: TRBD1 (6 bases). CDR3 length: 11 residues. CDR1 and CDR2 from the germline V gene are DFQATT and SNEGSKA (reference sequence). In DNA form, the CDR3 reads TGCGGGACAAGGGGAAATGAAAAACTGTTTTTT. Translation: CGTRGNEKLFF.

This clone has a handful of counts. The chain recombines TRBV6-5 with TRBJ2-7; 11 bases match TRBD1. CDR3 length equals 15 residues. Trimming took 5 bases from V and 3 from J; bases not matched to a gene: 6. Germline assignment: CDR1 MNHEY and CDR2 SVGAGI. The CDR3 sequence is CASSPGTGGNYEQYF. As DNA, the CDR3 is TGTGCCAGCAGTCCCGGGACAGGGGGTAACTACGAGCAGTACTTC.

The rearrangement links TRBV19 to TRBJ1-1; D unresolved. Per the germline V gene, CDR1 is LNHDA and CDR2 is SQIVND (reference sequence). With 3 bases removed from V and 0 bases from J, the gap between germline ends came to 5 bases. The CDR3 is made up of 13 amino acids. The chain's CDR3 is CASSINLNTEAFF. In DNA, the CDR3 is TGTGCCAGTAGTATTAATTTGAACACTGAAGCTTTCTTT. Together with reference TRBV19 and TRBJ1-1, the CDR3 gives the full variable domain: DGGITQSPKYLFRKEGQNVTLSCEQNLNHDAMYWYRQDPGQGLRLIYYSQIVNDFQKGDIAEGYSVSREKKESFPLTVTSAQKNPTAFYLCASSINLNTEAFFGQGTRLTVV.

The chain recombines TRBV7-2 with TRBJ1-5, with 8 bases fitting TRBD1. V dropped 8 bases and J dropped 2; count of bases not matched to a gene: 8. This CDR3 has 15 amino acids. The germline V gene encodes CDR1 SGHTA and CDR2 FQGNSA. DNA of the CDR3: TGTGCCAGCTGTCTTCAGGGGGCGGGCAATCAGCCCCAGCATTTT. Translation: CASCLQGAGNQPQHF.

This clone was counted only a few times. The chain uses TRBV6-5 and TRBJ1-1; TRBD1 might be the D (6 bases). From germline, CDR1 is MNHEY and CDR2 SVGAGI. Trimming cost V 2 bases and J 3 bases, with 7 bases left between them. The CDR3 loop spans 13 amino acids. The DNA for the CDR3 is TGTGCCAGCAGTTACGAGGGGGACACTGAAGCTTTCTTT. It translates to CASSYEGDTEAFF.

V is TRBV25-1 and J is TRBJ2-1; 11 bases fit TRBD1. Germline V gene data show CDR1 as MGHDK and CDR2 as SYGVNS. J was trimmed by 9 bases and V by 6 bases; bases with no gene match: 4. This CDR3 contains 13 residues. CDR3: CASRGQGVGEQFF. CDR3 nucleotides: TGTGCCAGCAGGGGACAGGGGGTTGGTGAGCAGTTCTTC.

The J gene is TRBJ1-2, the V gene TRBV11-2; 8 nucleotides match TRBD1. The CDR3 extends over 11 amino acids. From germline, CDR1 is SGHAT and CDR2 FQNNGV. V was clipped by 3 bases and J by 13 bases; unmatched bases: 4. This chain's CDR3 is CASSFGQGLTF. CDR3 DNA sequence: TGTGCCAGCAGCTTTGGACAGGGCCTCACCTTC.

This clone appeared a few times. This chain connects TRBV30 to TRBJ1-1, with D tentatively TRBD1 (6 bases). CDR1 and CDR2 (germline): GTSNPN, SVGIG (reference sequence). V gave up 8 bases and J gave up 1 base, with 14 bases separating them. This CDR3 has 13 amino acids. The chain's CDR3 is CAGSTGTNTEAFF. The CDR3 nucleotides read TGTGCCGGATCGACAGGAACGAACACTGAAGCTTTCTTT.

V is TRBV5-4 and J is TRBJ1-4; possibly TRBD1 for D (5 bases). Trimming removed 1 base from V and 10 bases from J, with 17 bases in between. Germline V gene lookup returns CDR1 SGHNT and CDR2 YYREEE (reference sequence). The CDR3 is 15 amino acids. The CDR3 coding sequence is TGTGCCAGCAGCTTGAAGGACCGGGGGACTGGAAAACTGTTTTTT. Translated, it gives CASSLKDRGTGKLFF.

The chain couples TRBV29-1 to TRBJ2-5, with TRBD1 matching over 8 bases. The V segment lost 7 bases and the J segment 5 bases; nucleotides outside the gene matches: 6. The germline gives CDR1 SQVTM, CDR2 ANQGSEA. The CDR3 is made up of 12 amino acids. In DNA form, the CDR3 reads TGCAGCGGTTCAGGGGGCGGTGAGACCCAGTACTTC. Translation gives CSGSGGGETQYF.

The CDR3 nucleotides read TGTGCCAGCAGTCCCGGACAGTCCACAGATACGCAGTATTTT. Its translation: CASSPGQSTDTQYF. The rearrangement uses TRBV6-6 and TRBJ2-3, with a weak D call TRBD1 (6 bases). Germline loops: CDR1 MNHNY, CDR2 SVGAGI (reference sequence). Trimming took 5 bases from V and 2 from J, leaving 11 bases between them. The CDR3 runs 14 residues.

This clone occurred a few times. This rearrangement joins TRBV5-1 to TRBJ2-1; 7 nucleotides align to TRBD1. The J segment lost 0 bases and the V segment lost 4 bases, leaving 4 bases of the junction unmatched. This CDR3 comprises 15 residues. CDR1 and CDR2 (germline): SGHRS, YFSETQ. CDR3: CASSLTGSSYNEQFF. The DNA for the CDR3 is TGCGCCAGCAGCCTGACAGGGAGCTCCTACAATGAGCAGTTCTTC.

The rearrangement joins TRBV29-1 to TRBJ2-7; 8 bases fit TRBD1. V lost 7 bases, J lost 2 bases, and 7 bases stayed unmatched. Per the germline V gene, CDR1 is SQVTM and CDR2 is ANQGSEA. This CDR3 region has 13 residues. CDR3 sequence reads: CSASRTGTYEQYF. DNA for the CDR3: TGCAGCGCCTCTCGGACAGGGACCTACGAGCAGTACTTC.

CDR3: CATRGLRGNQPQHF. CDR3 sequence (DNA): TGTGCCACCAGGGGGCTTCGGGGCAATCAGCCCCAGCATTTT. The V and J genes are TRBV6-5 and TRBJ1-5; 8 bases are shared with TRBD1. The CDR3 consists of 14 residues. After removal of 10 bases from V and 2 bases from J, the junction contained 7 bases not matched to a gene. CDR1 and CDR2 from the germline V gene are MNHEY and SVGAGI.

The V gene is TRBV21-1, the J gene TRBJ2-3; TRBD2 is taken as the D call from the table, unchecked against the DNA. TRBV21-1 is listed as a pseudogene. CDR3 length: 11 residues. CDR3 region: CASNPPDTQYF. CDR3 coding DNA: TGTGCCAGCAATCCTCCAGATACGCAGTATTTT.

This clone was recorded a few times. The J gene is TRBJ1-6, the V gene TRBV18, with TRBD1 as a possible D gene (6 bases). The CDR3 has 15 amino acids. V lost 3 bases, J lost 8 bases, and 14 bases lay in between. Germline V CDR1 and CDR2: KGHSH, LQKENI. The CDR3 region is CASSPVQGLDSPLHF. The CDR3 DNA reads TGTGCCAGCTCACCGGTACAGGGTTTGGATTCACCCCTCCACTTT.

This clone turned up a few times. This chain links TRBV19 with TRBJ2-7; possible D gene TRBD1, 6 bases. V was cut by 3 bases and J by 8 bases, with 17 bases left in between. The CDR3 totals 14 residues. The germline CDR1 and CDR2 sequences are LNHDA and SQIVND (reference sequence). CDR3 sequence reads: CASSIWTAPAQQYF. The CDR3 region has the DNA TGTGCCAGTAGTATCTGGACAGCCCCAGCGCAGCAGTACTTC.

The gene calls are TRBV7-2 and TRBJ2-5; weak D call: TRBD2 (6 bases). The length of the CDR3 is 16 residues. The V and J ends lost 5 bases and 3 bases respectively, with 19 bases between them. The germline V gene has CDR1 SGHTA and CDR2 FQGNSA. The chain's CDR3 is CASSPYGGEGEETQYF. The CDR3 DNA sequence: TGTGCCAGCAGCCCCTACGGGGGAGAAGGGGAAGAGACCCAGTACTTC.

This clone occurred a few times. This chain joins TRBV30 and TRBJ1-4; D gene ambiguous. The CDR3 length is 11 residues. V lost 1 base, J lost 10 bases, and 7 bases lay in between. The germline gives CDR1 GTSNPN, CDR2 SVGIG (reference sequence). The CDR3 spells CAWSAEGKLFF. The CDR3 nucleotides are TGTGCCTGGAGTGCGGAGGGAAAACTGTTTTTT.

V usage is TRBV4-1 and J usage is TRBJ2-5, with TRBD1 matching over 8 bases. The V gene's germline CDR1 is MGHRA and CDR2 YSYEKL. Trimming removed 3 bases from V and 5 bases from J; junction bases left unmatched: 8. CDR3 length: 15 residues. DNA for the CDR3: TGCGCCAGCAGCCAGGTGGACAGGGCGAGGGAGACCCAGTACTTC. Translation gives CASSQVDRARETQYF.

The rearrangement joins TRBV5-4 to TRBJ2-1, with TRBD2 identical over 15 bases. CDR3 length: 14 amino acids. The germline CDR1 and CDR2 sequences are SGHNT and YYREEE (reference sequence). Trimming took 5 bases from V and 10 from J; bases not matched to a gene: 4. This CDR3 is CASSWGLAGGEQFF. Written as DNA, the CDR3 is TGTGCCAGCAGTTGGGGACTAGCGGGGGGAGAGCAGTTCTTC.

The genes are TRBV5-5 and TRBJ1-5, with D possibly TRBD1 on 5 matching bases. The CDR3 spans 14 residues. Germline V CDR1 and CDR2: SGHKS, YYEKEE (reference sequence). The V and J ends lost 5 bases and 6 bases respectively, with 15 bases between them. The CDR3: CASSLDSLGQPQHF. The CDR3 DNA sequence: TGTGCCAGCAGTCTCGACAGCCTAGGTCAGCCCCAGCATTTT.

The chain is built from TRBV25-1 and TRBJ1-6, with D hard to call. This CDR3 region has 15 residues. The V and J ends lost 4 bases and 7 bases respectively, with 14 bases between them. Germline V gene sequence: CDR1 MGHDK, CDR2 SYGVNS. The CDR3 spells CASSANEVPNSPLHF. The CDR3 coding sequence is TGTGCCAGCAGTGCTAACGAGGTCCCCAATTCACCCCTCCACTTT.

This clone was seen more than once but under ten times. This chain links TRBV11-3 with TRBJ2-1; D is perhaps TRBD2 (5 bases). Germline CDR1 reads SGHNT; CDR2 reads YENEEA. V was cut by 3 bases and J by 5 bases, with 11 bases left in between. The CDR3 covers 14 residues. CDR3 loop: CASSFGSAHNEQFF. The CDR3 DNA reads as TGTGCCAGCAGCTTCGGTAGCGCCCACAATGAGCAGTTCTTC.